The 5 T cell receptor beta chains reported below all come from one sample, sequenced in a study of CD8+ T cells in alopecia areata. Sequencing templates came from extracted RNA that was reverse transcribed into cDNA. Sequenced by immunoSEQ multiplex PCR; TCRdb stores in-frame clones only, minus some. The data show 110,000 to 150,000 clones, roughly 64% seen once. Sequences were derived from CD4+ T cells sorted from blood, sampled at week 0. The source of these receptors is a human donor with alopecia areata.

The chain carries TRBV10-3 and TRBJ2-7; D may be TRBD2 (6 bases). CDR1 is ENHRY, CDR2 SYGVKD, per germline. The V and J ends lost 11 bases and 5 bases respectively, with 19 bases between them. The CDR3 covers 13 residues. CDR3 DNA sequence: TGTGCCGCCTCCAGGGCCCCGGGGGACGAGCAGTACTTC. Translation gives CAASRAPGDEQYF.

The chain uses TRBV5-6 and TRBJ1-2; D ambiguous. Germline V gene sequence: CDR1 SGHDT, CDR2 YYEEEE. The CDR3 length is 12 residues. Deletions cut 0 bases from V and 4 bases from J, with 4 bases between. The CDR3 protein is CASSLGAYGYTF. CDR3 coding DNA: TGTGCCAGCAGCTTGGGGGCCTATGGCTACACCTTC.

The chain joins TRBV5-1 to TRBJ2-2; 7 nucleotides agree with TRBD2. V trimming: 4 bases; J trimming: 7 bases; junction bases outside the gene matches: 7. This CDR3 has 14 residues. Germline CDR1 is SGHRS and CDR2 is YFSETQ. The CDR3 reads CASSGGLGSGELFF. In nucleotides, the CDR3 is TGCGCCAGCAGCGGAGGACTAGGGAGCGGGGAGCTGTTTTTT.

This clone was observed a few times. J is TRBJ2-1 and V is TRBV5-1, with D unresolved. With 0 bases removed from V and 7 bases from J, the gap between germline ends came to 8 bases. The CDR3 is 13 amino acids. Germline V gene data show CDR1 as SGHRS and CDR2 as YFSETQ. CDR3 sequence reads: CASSLGRQNEQFF. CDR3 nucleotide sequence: TGCGCCAGCAGCTTGGGGCGGCAGAATGAGCAGTTCTTC.

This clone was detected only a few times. For the CDR3, the DNA is TGCAGCGTTGTTACAGGGCTGGGTGGCTACACCTTC. Encoded protein: CSVVTGLGGYTF. The chain recombines TRBV29-1 with TRBJ1-2; the D gene is possibly TRBD1 (6 bases). CDR3 length: 12 residues. The ends were cut back, 4 bases at V and 7 bases at J, with 13 bases in the middle. CDR1 is SQVTM and CDR2 is ANQGSEA in the germline V gene.